The clone carrying this T cell receptor beta chain has more than one count but fewer than ten. Its antigen is not identified. UMIs and sample barcodes were carried by the TCR alpha and TCR beta cDNA libraries that 5'RACE produced using constant-segment primers. TCRdb ran MiXCR on the 5' RACE reads and lists one entry per CDR3 protein. The top ten hold under 2.5% of the sample, which has 100,000 to 150,000 distinct CDR3 sequences, approximately 5.9% seen once. These data come from a study of T-cell memory formation after mild COVID-19. Study information: Among the donors, TCR clusters were largely specific to each donor. Overall study results and limits: Day 15 to 85 contracting clones showed balanced CD4/CD8; day 15 to 37 expanders favored CD4+. That cross-reactive memory joined was suggested by some responding clones appearing in pre-infection memory.

The CDR3 is made up of 13 amino acids. Trimming cost V 2 bases and J 15 bases, with 17 bases left between them. This TCR derives from an adult woman who had mild COVID-19 (a few samples of this study predate the infection). Cell type and time point are not known. Sequencing input: PBMCs or a T cell subset sorted from them (not recorded which). The chain recombines TRBV12-3 or TRBV12-4 with TRBJ2-1, with D unresolved. CDR3 amino acids: CASSLPPTTVLFF. The CDR3 DNA reads as TGTGCCAGCAGTTTACCCCCAACCACGGTACTGTTCTTC.